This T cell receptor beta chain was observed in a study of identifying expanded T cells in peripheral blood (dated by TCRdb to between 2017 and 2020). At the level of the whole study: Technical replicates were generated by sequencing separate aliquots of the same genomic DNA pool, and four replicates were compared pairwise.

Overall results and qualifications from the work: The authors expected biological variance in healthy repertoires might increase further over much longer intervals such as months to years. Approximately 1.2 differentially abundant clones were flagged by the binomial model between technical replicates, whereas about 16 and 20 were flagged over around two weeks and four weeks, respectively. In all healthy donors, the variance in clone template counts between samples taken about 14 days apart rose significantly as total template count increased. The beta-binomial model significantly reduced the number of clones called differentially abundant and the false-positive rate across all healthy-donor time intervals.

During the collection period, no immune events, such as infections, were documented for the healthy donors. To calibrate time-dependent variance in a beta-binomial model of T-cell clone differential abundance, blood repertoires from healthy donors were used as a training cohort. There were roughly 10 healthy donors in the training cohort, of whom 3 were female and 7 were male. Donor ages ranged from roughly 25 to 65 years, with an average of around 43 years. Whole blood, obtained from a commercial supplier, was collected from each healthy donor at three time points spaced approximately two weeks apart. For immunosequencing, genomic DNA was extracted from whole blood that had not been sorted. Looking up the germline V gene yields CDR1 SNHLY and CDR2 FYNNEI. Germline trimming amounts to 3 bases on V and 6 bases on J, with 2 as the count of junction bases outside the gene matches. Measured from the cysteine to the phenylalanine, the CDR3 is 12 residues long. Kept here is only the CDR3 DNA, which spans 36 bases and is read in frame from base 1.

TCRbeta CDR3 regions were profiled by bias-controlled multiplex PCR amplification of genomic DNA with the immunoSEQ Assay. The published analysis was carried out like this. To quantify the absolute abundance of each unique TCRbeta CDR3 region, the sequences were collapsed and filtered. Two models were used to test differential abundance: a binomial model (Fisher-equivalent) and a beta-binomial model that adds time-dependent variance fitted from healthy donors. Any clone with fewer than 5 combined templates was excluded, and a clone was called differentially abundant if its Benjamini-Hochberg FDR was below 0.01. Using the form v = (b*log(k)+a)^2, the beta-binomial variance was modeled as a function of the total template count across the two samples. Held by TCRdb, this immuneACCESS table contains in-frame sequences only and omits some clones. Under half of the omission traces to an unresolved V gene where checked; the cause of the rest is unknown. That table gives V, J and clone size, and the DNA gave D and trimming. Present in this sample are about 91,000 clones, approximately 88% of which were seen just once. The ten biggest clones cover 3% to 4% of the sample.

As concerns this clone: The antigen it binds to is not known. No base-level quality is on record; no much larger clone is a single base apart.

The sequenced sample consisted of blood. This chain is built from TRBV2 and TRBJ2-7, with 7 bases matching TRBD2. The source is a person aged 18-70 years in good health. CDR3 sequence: CASSEQRGEQYF. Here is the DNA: TGTGCCAGCAGTGAGCAGCGGGGCGAGCAGTACTTC.